The next 30 T cell receptor beta chains were all read from a single sample in a study of blood T cells in healthy people across ages. Sample-barcoded 5' priming and a J-beta primer mix drove a second PCR of about 7 to 11 cycles. TCRdb redid the calling of the 5' RACE reads with MiXCR, one entry per CDR3 protein. The sample records about 1,800,000 distinct CDR3 sequences, about 28% being singletons. The sequencing input was blood. Every receptor here comes from a woman under 40 in good health.

This clonotype was detected many times. V gene TRBV4-1 combines with J gene TRBJ2-7, with D tentatively TRBD1 (6 bases). Germline values: CDR1 MGHRA, CDR2 YSYEKL. The CDR3 covers 16 residues. V lost 0 bases and J lost 3, with 15 bases in between. The chain's CDR3 is CASSQDRAQGFYEQYF. The DNA for the CDR3 is TGCGCCAGCAGCCAAGATAGAGCGCAGGGGTTCTACGAGCAGTACTTC.

This chain uses TRBV6-6 with TRBJ1-5; D remains unclear. Germline CDR1 MNHNY, CDR2 SVGAGI (reference sequence). CDR3 length: 13 amino acids. The V end was cut by 3 bases, the J end by 3 bases, with 6 bases between. The CDR3 is CASSYGPNQPQHF. CDR3 DNA: TGTGCCAGCAGTTATGGCCCCAATCAGCCCCAGCATTTT.

The chain uses TRBV6-5 and TRBJ1-2, with 7 bases identical to TRBD1. Germline-derived CDR1 and CDR2 are MNHEY and SVGAGI. V lost 5 bases and J lost 4; bases outside the gene matches: 7. This CDR3 has 14 amino acids. The CDR3: CASSGTDHRYGYTF. CDR3 DNA: TGTGCCAGCAGTGGGACAGATCACCGCTATGGCTACACCTTC.

This chain connects TRBV30 to TRBJ2-3; D unclear. The CDR3 runs to 15 residues. Germline V gives CDR1 GTSNPN, CDR2 SVGIG (reference sequence). V dropped 1 base and J dropped 2 bases, with 13 bases sitting between them. CDR3 coding DNA: TGTGCCTGGAGTGGGGGTCCTTCTGTCACAGATACGCAGTATTTT. Translation: CAWSGGPSVTDTQYF.

Concerning this clonotype itself: Here the CDR3 omits its conserved ending phenylalanine or tryptophan, so a read error is the likely source. The chain combines TRBV7-2 with TRBJ2-4; 8 bases align to TRBD2. The CDR3 has 19 residues. The V gene end was trimmed by 1 base and the J gene end by 4 bases; junction bases not matched to a gene: 15. CDR1 and CDR2 (germline): SGHTA, FQGNSA. The CDR3 here is CASSLEREILIRSKNIQYC. For the CDR3, the DNA is TGTGCCAGCAGCTTAGAGCGGGAGATTTTGATCAGGTCGAAAAACATTCAGTACTGC.

This chain links TRBV5-1 with TRBJ2-5, with 11 bases that match TRBD2. The CDR3 consists of 17 residues. V was clipped by 4 bases and J by 2 bases; unmatched bases: 10. Per germline, CDR1 SGHRS and CDR2 YFSETQ. The CDR3 spells CASSTKPSGGIQETQYF. CDR3 coding DNA: TGCGCCAGCAGCACTAAACCTAGCGGGGGGATTCAAGAGACCCAGTACTTC.

This clonotype was picked up a small number of times. V usage is TRBV28 and J usage is TRBJ2-7; D not certain. This CDR3 spans 12 amino acids. Trimming took off 5 bases at V and 1 base at J, with 6 bases between the two ends. Germline CDR1 reads MDHEN; CDR2 reads SYDVKM. In DNA form, the CDR3 reads TGTGCCAGCAGTACTCGGTCCTACGAGCAGTACTTC. Protein sequence: CASSTRSYEQYF.

Turning to this clonotype: One end of the junction is discordant with germline, which a read error may explain. The chain combines TRBV20-1 with TRBJ1-4; 9 bases align to TRBD1. Per the germline V gene, CDR1 is DFQATT and CDR2 is SNEGSKA (reference sequence). The CDR3 runs to 15 residues. CDR3 nucleotides: TGCAGTGCTAGAGATCCCGGACAGGGGAATGAAAAACGGTTTTTT. It translates to CSARDPGQGNEKRFF.

This clonotype was detected only a few times. V usage is TRBV30 and J usage is TRBJ1-2, with a tentative D call TRBD1 (6 bases). V lost 4 bases, J lost 5 bases, and 11 bases lay in between. The germline CDR1 and CDR2 sequences are GTSNPN and SVGIG (reference sequence). The CDR3 covers 12 residues. CDR3: CAWTGQLYGYTF. The CDR3 DNA is TGTGCCTGGACTGGACAGCTATATGGCTACACCTTC.

This clonotype has a handful of counts. The V gene is TRBV10-3, the J gene TRBJ2-1, with 7 nucleotides matching TRBD2. Losses at the gene ends were 8 bases for V and 6 bases for J; bases not matched to a gene: 4. The germline V gene has CDR1 ENHRY and CDR2 SYGVKD. The CDR3 spans 12 residues. DNA of the CDR3: TGTGCCATCCGACTAGCTCCCAATGAGCAGTTCTTC. Translation: CAIRLAPNEQFF.

A few counts support this clonotype. The chain joins TRBV7-6 to TRBJ2-7, with D possibly matching TRBD1 (6 bases). The CDR3 extends over 15 amino acids. Per germline, CDR1 SGHVS and CDR2 FNYEAQ. V was shortened by 4 bases and J by 4 bases, with 17 bases between the two germline ends. This CDR3 reads CASSSEDRFSYEQYF. In DNA, the CDR3 is TGTGCCAGCAGCTCAGAGGACAGATTCAGTTACGAGCAGTACTTC.

This clonotype was counted at least ten times. The rearrangement uses TRBV6-6 and TRBJ2-5; TRBD1 aligns across 9 bases. Germline trimming cut 7 bases from V and 1 base from J; bases unmatched to any gene: 7. The germline gives CDR1 MNHNY, CDR2 SVGAGI (reference sequence). The CDR3 covers 15 residues. Written as DNA, the CDR3 is TGTGCCAGCAACGGACGGGACAGGGCCCAAGAGACCCAGTACTTC. Translated, it gives CASNGRDRAQETQYF.

The chain links TRBV29-1 to TRBJ2-3, with D perhaps matching TRBD2 (5 bases). The CDR3 consists of 15 residues. V lost 7 bases to trimming and J lost 2 bases, with 19 bases between them. CDR1 is SQVTM and CDR2 is ANQGSEA in the germline V gene. Here the CDR3 reads CSASHGAAATDTQYF. CDR3 in DNA: TGCAGCGCCTCCCATGGAGCGGCAGCCACAGATACGCAGTATTTT.

This clonotype was picked up a small number of times. The chain employs TRBV6-5 and TRBJ2-7; 12 bases fit TRBD1. J was trimmed by 0 bases and V by 0 bases; bases with no gene match: 9. The germline V gene has CDR1 MNHEY and CDR2 SVGAGI. This CDR3 comprises 19 residues. For the CDR3, the DNA is TGTGCCAGCAGTTACTCGAAGGGACAGGGGGCTACCTCCTCCTACGAGCAGTACTTC. Translating gives CASSYSKGQGATSSYEQYF.

V is TRBV5-1 and J is TRBJ2-1; 14 bases map to TRBD2. The V segment lost 6 bases and the J segment 12 bases; nucleotides outside the gene matches: 11. The germline V gene has CDR1 SGHRS and CDR2 YFSETQ. The CDR3 extends over 15 amino acids. This CDR3 is CASNRLAGGPGGQFF. The CDR3 nucleotides read TGCGCCAGCAACCGACTAGCGGGAGGGCCGGGCGGGCAGTTCTTC. The entire variable domain, with the rest obtained from reference TRBV5-1 and TRBJ2-1, is as follows: KAGVTQTPRYLIKTRGQQVTLSCSPISGHRSVSWYQQTPGQGLQFLFEYFSETQRNKGNFPGRFSGRQFSNSRSEMNVSTLELGDSALYLCASNRLAGGPGGQFFGPGTRLTVL.

The sample holds a few counts of this clonotype. The V gene is TRBV28, the J gene TRBJ2-1; 11 bases align to TRBD1. CDR3 length: 15 amino acids. The V segment lost 6 bases and the J segment 8 bases; nucleotides outside the gene matches: 9. Germline V gene sequence: CDR1 MDHEN, CDR2 SYDVKM. The CDR3 DNA follows: TGTGCCAGCAGGGAACGGGACAGGGGGGGGCATGAGCAGTTCTTC. Protein sequence: CASRERDRGGHEQFF.

This clonotype was detected a few times. The J gene is TRBJ2-3, the V gene TRBV30, with D hard to call. V lost 0 bases to trimming and J lost 0 bases, with 10 bases between them. Germline V gene lookup returns CDR1 GTSNPN and CDR2 SVGIG (reference sequence). The length of the CDR3 is 15 residues. The CDR3, as DNA: TGTGCCTGGAGTGTCGGCAGCGATAGCACAGATACGCAGTATTTT. Its protein is CAWSVGSDSTDTQYF.

The gene calls are TRBV28 and TRBJ1-3; D not certain. Germline V CDR1 and CDR2: MDHEN, SYDVKM. Trimming pared 4 bases from V and 0 bases from J, leaving 13 bases between. The CDR3 runs to 16 residues. DNA of the CDR3: TGTGCCAGCAGTTCATTACAGTTCAGCTCTGGAAACACCATATATTTT. Its protein product is CASSSLQFSSGNTIYF.

The chain employs TRBV7-8 and TRBJ2-7; a weak D match, TRBD1 (6 bases). The end of the DNA aligns better with TRBJ2-5, so the J call may be wrong. In germline, CDR1 is SGHVS, CDR2 FQNEAQ. This CDR3 contains 15 residues. CDR3 sequence: CASSSPGVGWETQYF. DNA for the CDR3: TGTGCCAGCAGCTCCCCAGGGGTGGGATGGGAGACCCAGTACTTC.

This chain uses TRBV6-5 with TRBJ1-2, with D unresolved. V shed 10 bases and J shed 5 bases, with 17 bases lying between them. The CDR3 has 13 residues. Germline V gives CDR1 MNHEY, CDR2 SVGAGI. In DNA form, the CDR3 reads TGTGCCACCTCCCGGGAAATCGTTTATGGCTACACCTTC. Its protein product is CATSREIVYGYTF.

This chain joins TRBV12-3 or TRBV12-4 and TRBJ1-1; D is unclear. The CDR3 consists of 13 residues. V was cut by 6 bases and J by 0 bases, with 8 bases left in between. CDR3 residues: CASSRAVNTEAFF. DNA of the CDR3: TGTGCCAGCAGCCGAGCGGTGAACACTGAAGCTTTCTTT.

The chain links TRBV5-1 to TRBJ1-1, with unresolved D. The CDR3 has 13 residues. From germline, CDR1 is SGHRS and CDR2 YFSETQ. With 4 bases removed from V and 8 bases from J, the gap between germline ends came to 15 bases. The CDR3 spells CASSGEVGVEAFF. In DNA form, the CDR3 reads TGCGCCAGCAGCGGGGAGGTTGGGGTCGAAGCTTTCTTT.

The chain has TRBV19 and TRBJ2-5, with a weak D call TRBD2 (6 bases). The germline gives CDR1 LNHDA, CDR2 SQIVND (reference sequence). The CDR3 has 15 amino acids. V lost 2 bases and J lost 11, with 21 bases in between. The CDR3 DNA reads TGTGCCAGTAGTATACCGGCCGTTCGGGCTCGGGAGCAGTACTTC. Its translation is CASSIPAVRAREQYF.

The CDR3 coding sequence is TGCAGCGTTGAAGATTGGTCGGGAGACCCAGATACGCAGTATTTT. Translated, it gives CSVEDWSGDPDTQYF. The chain joins TRBV29-1 to TRBJ2-3, with D tentatively TRBD2 (6 bases). Germline V gives CDR1 SQVTM, CDR2 ANQGSEA. This CDR3 contains 15 residues. V lost 0 bases to trimming and J lost 4 bases, with 14 bases between them.

V and J are TRBV5-1 and TRBJ1-1, with 9 nucleotides matching TRBD1. With V trimmed by 4 bases and J by 5 bases, 15 bases remained unmatched. This CDR3 contains 17 residues. Germline loops: CDR1 SGHRS, CDR2 YFSETQ. The CDR3 DNA sequence: TGCGCCAGCAGCCGCCCCGGGACAGGGAATTCGAGAACTGAAGCTTTCTTT. Its protein is CASSRPGTGNSRTEAFF.

The table lists this clonotype with a few counts. The chain joins TRBV27 to TRBJ2-3, with no clear D. Germline V gene lookup returns CDR1 MNHEY and CDR2 SMNVEV (reference sequence). V dropped 3 bases and J dropped 4 bases, with 14 bases sitting between them. The CDR3 length is 15 residues. The DNA of the CDR3 is TGTGCCAGCAGTTTCTCCTCTTCGGGCGCAGATACGCAGTATTTT. Its protein is CASSFSSSGADTQYF.

This clonotype was observed a few times. The chain is built from TRBV4-3 and TRBJ2-3; TRBD2 aligns across 7 bases. The CDR3 extends over 15 amino acids. The germline V gene has CDR1 LGHNA and CDR2 YSLEER. With 1 base clipped from V and 2 bases from J, the junction kept 3 bases outside the gene matches. CDR3 in DNA: TGCGCCAGCAGCCAAGTCGGGACTATCACAGATACGCAGTATTTT. Its protein product is CASSQVGTITDTQYF.

The chain has TRBV12-3 or TRBV12-4 and TRBJ1-1; D possibly corresponds to TRBD1 (6 bases). The CDR3 sequence is 15 residues long. The ends were cut back, 5 bases at V and 1 base at J, with 14 bases in the middle. CDR3 bases: TGTGCCAGCAGTCAGACAGGTCTAAGGAACACTGAAGCTTTCTTT. Its protein is CASSQTGLRNTEAFF.

This sequence joins TRBV21-1 and TRBJ1-5; TRBD1 is the table's D call and was not checked against the DNA. TRBV21-1 is labeled a pseudogene. CDR3 size: 14 residues. CDR3 nucleotide sequence: TGTGCCAGCAGCAAAGCAGGGGTCAATCAGCCCCAGCATTTT. Its protein is CASSKAGVNQPQHF.

Notes on this clonotype: At one end the junction does not follow the germline gene, possibly because of a read error. This chain joins TRBV18 and TRBJ1-5, with TRBD1 as a possible D gene (5 bases). CDR3 length: 14 amino acids. CDR1 and CDR2 from the germline V gene are KGHSH and LQKENI. Here the CDR3 DNA reads TGTGCCAACTCACCGGGTCAGGGAGGTGGGTCCCAGCATTTT. Translation gives CANSPGQGGGSQHF.